The next 6 T cell receptor beta chains were all read from a single sample in a study of technical replicates of blood from a few donors. Produced via immunoSEQ multiplex PCR; TCRdb's table is partial and in-frame only. This table holds approximately 88,000 clones, about 93% found once. The sample consisted of T cells isolated from PBMCs. The receptors here all came from a human donor in good health.

This chain connects TRBV15 to TRBJ2-4; D perhaps matches TRBD1 (5 bases). The germline V and J ends were trimmed by 0 bases and 6 bases, with 12 bases remaining between them. This CDR3 is built from 15 residues. Germline V gene lookup returns CDR1 LNHNV and CDR2 YYDKDF (reference sequence). The chain's CDR3 is CATSRDWGSLNIQYF. CDR3 nucleotides: TGTGCCACCAGCAGAGATTGGGGCTCTTTAAACATTCAGTACTTC.

The chain combines TRBV28 with TRBJ2-7; 7 nucleotides match TRBD1. With 4 bases clipped from V and 2 bases from J, the junction kept 8 bases outside the gene matches. Germline-derived CDR1 and CDR2 are MDHEN and SYDVKM. The CDR3 is 15 residues long. CDR3 residues: CASSSGPGTAYEQYF. The CDR3 DNA follows: TGTGCCAGCAGTTCCGGTCCCGGGACAGCCTACGAGCAGTACTTC.

This clone was counted only a few times. The rearrangement uses TRBV30 and TRBJ1-4, with D perhaps TRBD1 (5 bases). CDR3 length: 11 amino acids. V gave up 8 bases and J gave up 7 bases, with 11 bases separating them. The germline V gene has CDR1 GTSNPN and CDR2 SVGIG (reference sequence). The CDR3 is CAGDSGEKLFF. The CDR3 coding sequence is TGTGCCGGGGACTCGGGTGAAAAACTGTTTTTT.

This chain uses TRBV21-1 with TRBJ2-7; TRBD2 reflects the table's D call only, with no check against the DNA. TRBV21-1 is a pseudogene locus. The CDR3 totals 16 residues. CDR3 amino acids: CASSKGFLGGGYEQYF. The CDR3 bases are TGTGCCAGCAGCAAAGGGTTCTTAGGGGGAGGGTACGAGCAGTACTTC.

The sample holds one count of this clone. This rearrangement joins TRBV10-3 to TRBJ2-3, with 7 nucleotides matching TRBD1. This CDR3 comprises 17 residues. In germline, CDR1 is ENHRY, CDR2 SYGVKD. V lost 8 bases to trimming and J lost 2 bases; unmatched junction nucleotides: 16. The CDR3 is CAIHTGEGPGNTDTQYF. DNA of the CDR3: TGTGCCATCCATACAGGGGAAGGGCCGGGGAACACAGATACGCAGTATTTT.

V usage is TRBV5-1 and J usage is TRBJ1-4; the D is unclear. This CDR3 is built from 14 residues. Trimming cost V 7 bases and J 8 bases, with 18 bases left between them. The V gene's germline CDR1 is SGHRS and CDR2 YFSETQ. The CDR3 nucleotides read TGCGCCAGCGCGGGAGGTCAGTCTGAAGAAAAACTGTTTTTT. Translation: CASAGGQSEEKLFF.